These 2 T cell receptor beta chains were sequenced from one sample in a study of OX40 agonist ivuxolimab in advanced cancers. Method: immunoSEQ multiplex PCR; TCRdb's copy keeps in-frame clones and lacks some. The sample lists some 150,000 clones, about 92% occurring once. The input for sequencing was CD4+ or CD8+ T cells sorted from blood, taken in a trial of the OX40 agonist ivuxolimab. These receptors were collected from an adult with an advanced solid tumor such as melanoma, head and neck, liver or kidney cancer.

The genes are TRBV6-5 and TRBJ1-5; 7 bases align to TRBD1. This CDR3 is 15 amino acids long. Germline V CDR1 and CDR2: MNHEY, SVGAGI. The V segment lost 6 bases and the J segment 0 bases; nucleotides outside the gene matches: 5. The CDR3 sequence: CASSLGQLSNQPQHF. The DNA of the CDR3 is TGTGCCAGCAGCTTGGGACAGCTTAGCAATCAGCCCCAGCATTTT.

CDR3 DNA: TGTGCCAGCAGTCCTAGACCTGGGGGGCTGTTTTTT. Amino acids: CASSPRPGGLFF. V and J are TRBV28 and TRBJ1-4, with TRBD1 as a possible D gene (5 bases). The germline CDR1 and CDR2 sequences are MDHEN and SYDVKM. V was pared by 5 bases and J by 14 bases, with 15 bases between. The CDR3 runs 12 residues.